Listed below are T cell receptor beta chains from one sample, sequenced in a study of T cells in Graves' hyperthyroidism and ophthalmopathy. TCRdb re-called the multiplex PCR reads with MiXCR, one entry per CDR3 protein. The repertoire consists of almost 250,000 distinct CDR3 sequences, with 24% occurring once and the leading ten covering approximately 35%. Sequenced input: blood. All receptors come from a woman between 40 and 55 years old with Graves' ophthalmopathy. The CDR3 runs from the conserved cysteine through the conserved F or W. A D gene is named only where the DNA matches it firmly. Rows give clone size only sometimes, using once, few, many, or a class for an expanded clone.

D,J,V,size,DNA,CDR3
.,TRBJ1-5,TRBV6-5,many,TGTGCCAGCAGCGCCCAAGGGGGCAATCAGCCCCAGCATTTT,CASSAQGGNQPQHF
.,TRBJ1-2,TRBV27,many,TGTGCCAGCAGTTCACGGGCGGGTGGCTACACCTTC,CASSSRAGGYTF
TRBD2,TRBJ2-5,TRBV5-1,many,TGCGCCAGCAGTCCCCCGGGGGGGACCAACTCGCCTCAAAAGACCCAGTACTTC,CASSPPGGTNSPQKTQYF
TRBD2,TRBJ2-7,TRBV20-1,many,TGCAGTGCTAGAGATCCAGCTAGCGGGAGTAGTTCCTACGAGCAGTACTTC,CSARDPASGSSSYEQYF
.,TRBJ2-5,TRBV3-1,many,TGTGCCAGCAGCCAAGATCAGGGGACCAACTTAGAAGAGACCCAGTACTTC,CASSQDQGTNLEETQYF
TRBD1,TRBJ1-5,TRBV19,many,TGTGCCAGTAGCAAGGACAGGGACCAGCCCCAGCATTTT,CASSKDRDQPQHF
.,TRBJ2-7,TRBV7-4,.,TGTGCCAGGGACAGCTCCTACGAGCAGTACTTC,CARDSSYEQYF
.,TRBJ1-2,TRBV20-1,many,TGCAGTGCTAGAGATCCTACAGGGACGTCTAACTATGGCTACACCTTC,CSARDPTGTSNYGYTF
TRBD1,TRBJ1-5,TRBV27,.,TGTGCCAGCAGTTCTTCACGGACAGGGCATCAGCCCCAGCATTTT,CASSSSRTGHQPQHF
TRBD2,TRBJ2-7,TRBV7-3,.,TGTGCCAGCAGCCAGGCTAGCGGGGGGGCCTCCTACGAGCAGTACTTC,CASSQASGGASYEQYF
.,TRBJ2-7,TRBV9,many,TGTGCCAGCAGCGCCGAGGACAATTTTTTTCCCTACGAGCAGTACTTC,CASSAEDNFFPYEQYF
TRBD1,TRBJ1-1,TRBV10-3,many,TGTGCCATCAGTGATGGACAGGGAATGGTGAGCACTGAAGCTTTCTTT,CAISDGQGMVSTEAFF